Following are 10 T cell receptor beta chains from one sample sequenced in a study of PD-1 blockade in classical Hodgkin lymphoma. Produced via immunoSEQ multiplex PCR; TCRdb's table is partial and in-frame only. The sample carries nearly 55,000 clones, 81% recorded once. Relapse was seen in all patients after autologous stem cell transplantation, and brentuximab vedotin exposure was variable. The sequencing here drew on peripheral blood mononuclear cells (PBMCs), taken at baseline. These receptors all stem from a human donor with classical Hodgkin lymphoma.

This chain links TRBV21-1 with TRBJ1-1; the D call of TRBD1 is as the table states it, not checked on the DNA. TRBV21-1 is recorded as a pseudogene. This CDR3 has 16 amino acids. The CDR3: CASSTLRGRRIPEAFF. CDR3 nucleotides: TGTGCCAGCAGCACCCTCAGGGGGCGAAGAATCCCTGAAGCTTTCTTT.

In regard to this clone: This sample also contains other DNA sequences that code for the same CDR3. This chain uses TRBV27 with TRBJ1-1; 8 bases align to TRBD1. Looked up from germline, CDR1 is MNHEY and CDR2 is SMNVEV (reference sequence). V was clipped by 2 bases and J by 4 bases; unmatched bases: 3. CDR3 length equals 14 residues. CDR3 in amino acids: CASSLLTGGTEAFF. The CDR3 region has the DNA TGTGCCAGCAGTTTACTTACAGGGGGCACTGAAGCTTTCTTT.

The chain links TRBV2 to TRBJ2-1, with 9 bases fitting TRBD2. The germline V gene encodes CDR1 SNHLY and CDR2 FYNNEI. The trim removed 6 bases at V and 10 bases at J, leaving 10 bases unmatched. The CDR3 contains 14 residues. The DNA of the CDR3 is TGTGCCAGCAGCTGGGCTAGCGGGGATCTCGAGCAGTTCTTC. This sequence encodes CASSWASGDLEQFF.

This clone was observed once. The rearrangement uses TRBV5-4 and TRBJ1-1; D is undetermined. The CDR3 consists of 12 residues. V was cut by 2 bases and J by 6 bases, with 8 bases left in between. Germline loops: CDR1 SGHNT, CDR2 YYREEE (reference sequence). Here the CDR3 DNA reads TGTGCCAGCAGCTTCTCGGGAGCTGAAGCTTTCTTT. This encodes CASSFSGAEAFF.

The chain combines TRBV7-3 with TRBJ1-1; 8 positions match TRBD1. CDR1 SGHTA and CDR2 FQGTGA come from the germline V gene. V gave up 4 bases and J gave up 4 bases; unmatched junction bases: 8. This CDR3 is built from 15 residues. CDR3 sequence (DNA): TGTGCCAGCAGCTCAGGGCAGGGGGCGCCCACTGAAGCTTTCTTT. This encodes CASSSGQGAPTEAFF.

The rearrangement uses TRBV30 and TRBJ2-2, with a possible D match to TRBD1 (6 bases). CDR3 length: 16 amino acids. Germline V gene lookup returns CDR1 GTSNPN and CDR2 SVGIG (reference sequence). Trimming left V 1 base short and J 2 bases short, with 14 bases between. The CDR3 here is CAWSGGQTKNTGELFF. The CDR3 nucleotides are TGTGCCTGGAGTGGAGGACAGACGAAAAACACCGGGGAGCTGTTTTTT.

The count of this clone is one. J is TRBJ2-7 and V is TRBV28; TRBD2 aligns across 8 bases. Trimming removed 3 bases from V and 4 bases from J; junction bases left unmatched: 8. CDR1 is MDHEN, CDR2 SYDVKM, per germline. The CDR3 spans 15 residues. DNA of the CDR3: TGTGCCAGCAGTTTTATAACTAGCGGTCAATACGAGCAGTACTTC. Residues: CASSFITSGQYEQYF.

This rearrangement joins TRBV19 to TRBJ1-5; D ambiguous. Germline-derived CDR1 and CDR2 are LNHDA and SQIVND (reference sequence). The CDR3 loop spans 15 amino acids. Trimming took 3 bases from V and 0 from J, leaving 9 bases between them. The CDR3 DNA follows: TGTGCCAGTAGTATTTGGGGAGATAGCAATCAGCCCCAGCATTTT. Protein sequence: CASSIWGDSNQPQHF.

The rearrangement joins TRBV5-1 to TRBJ2-3; D not resolved. Trimming removed 5 bases from V and 2 bases from J, with 12 bases in between. The CDR3 runs 14 residues. Germline lookup yields CDR1 SGHRS and CDR2 YFSETQ. In nucleotides, the CDR3 is TGCGCCAGCAGGATGGGGTCTGTCACAGATACGCAGTATTTT. This sequence encodes CASRMGSVTDTQYF.

This chain joins TRBV11-3 and TRBJ2-7; tentative D call: TRBD1 (6 bases). The germline CDR1 and CDR2 sequences are SGHNT and YENEEA. The CDR3 loop spans 14 amino acids. V was pared by 4 bases and J by 1 base, with 11 bases between. This CDR3 is CASSWDIASYEQYF. The CDR3 DNA is TGTGCCAGCAGCTGGGACATCGCGTCCTACGAGCAGTACTTC.